This T cell receptor beta chain was recovered during a study of blood T cell repertoires in COVID-19. TCRdb keeps only in-frame clones here, not all; method: immunoSEQ multiplex PCR. The table lists about 160,000 clones, about 88% of them singletons. This CDR3 region has 14 residues. V lost 4 bases and J lost 4; bases outside the gene matches: 5. The V gene's germline CDR1 is SGHRS and CDR2 YFSETQ. The V gene is TRBV5-1, the J gene TRBJ1-1, with 9 bases lining up with TRBD1. Specimen: peripheral blood. The clonotype comes from a woman in her fifties or sixties with COVID-19, enrolled during active disease. The CDR3 DNA sequence: TGCGCCAGCAGCATAGGACAGGGGAGCACTGAAGCTTTCTTT. This gives the protein CASSIGQGSTEAFF.